The rows below give T cell receptor beta chains drawn from one sample of a study of T cells after yellow fever vaccination. MiXCR, run by TCRdb on the 5' RACE reads, gives a single entry per CDR3 protein. The table shows roughly 330,000 distinct CDR3 sequences, with 4% occurring only once. The sample consisted of PBMCs, taken 5 days after the yellow fever booster vaccination. These receptors all stem from a man aged 18 to 30 who received the YFV17D yellow fever vaccine. Both conserved end residues are part of each CDR3. D genes are given only for firm matches. Size tells how often a clone was seen (once, few, many) or the class of an expanded clone, and some rows leave it out.

d_call: NA; clone_size: few; v_call: TRBV7-9; j_call: TRBJ2-3; cdr3_aa: CASRSGTLEKYF; cdr3_nt: TGTGCCAGCAGGTCCGGGACACTGGAGAAGTATTTT
d_call: TRBD1; clone_size: few; v_call: TRBV3-1; j_call: TRBJ1-1; cdr3_aa: CASSRWDSRYTEAFF; cdr3_nt: TGTGCCAGCAGCCGTTGGGACAGCCGATACACTGAAGCTTTCTTT
d_call: NA; clone_size: many; v_call: TRBV4-2; j_call: TRBJ2-1; cdr3_aa: CASSQGGLDYNEQFF; cdr3_nt: TGTGCCAGCAGCCAAGGTGGGCTAGATTACAATGAGCAGTTCTTC
d_call: NA; clone_size: many; v_call: TRBV20-1; j_call: TRBJ1-2; cdr3_aa: CSAREGPEGVYGYTF; cdr3_nt: TGCAGTGCTAGAGAGGGTCCAGAAGGGGTTTATGGCTACACCTTC
d_call: TRBD2; clone_size: NA; v_call: TRBV10-3; j_call: TRBJ2-3; cdr3_aa: CAINEAGGRTDTQYF; cdr3_nt: TGTGCCATCAATGAAGCGGGGGGGCGGACAGATACGCAGTATTTT
d_call: NA; clone_size: few; v_call: TRBV28; j_call: TRBJ1-2; cdr3_aa: CASSLGRRPYGYTF; cdr3_nt: TGTGCCAGCAGTTTGGGCAGGAGACCCTATGGCTACACCTTC
d_call: NA; clone_size: few; v_call: TRBV4-2; j_call: TRBJ1-3; cdr3_aa: CASSQASGTDGNTIYF; cdr3_nt: TGTGCCAGCAGCCAGGCCTCCGGGACGGACGGAAACACCATATATTTT
d_call: NA; clone_size: few; v_call: TRBV5-1; j_call: TRBJ2-2; cdr3_aa: CASSSMTHTGELFF; cdr3_nt: TGCGCCAGCAGCTCTATGACCCACACCGGGGAGCTGTTTTTT
d_call: TRBD2; clone_size: few; v_call: TRBV9; j_call: TRBJ2-3; cdr3_aa: CASSVGGVSTDTQYF; cdr3_nt: TGTGCCAGCAGCGTCGGGGGGGTGAGCACAGATACGCAGTATTTT
d_call: NA; clone_size: few; v_call: TRBV6-1; j_call: TRBJ2-3; cdr3_aa: CASSPPRGLSTDTQYF; cdr3_nt: TGTGCCAGCAGCCCGCCCCGGGGTCTAAGCACAGATACGCAGTATTTT
d_call: TRBD1; clone_size: many; v_call: TRBV4-1; j_call: TRBJ1-2; cdr3_aa: CASSQAETGDGYTF; cdr3_nt: TGCGCCAGCAGCCAGGCTGAGACAGGGGACGGCTACACCTTC
d_call: NA; clone_size: many; v_call: TRBV12-3/TRBV12-4; j_call: TRBJ2-1; cdr3_aa: CASSLGAAYNEQFF; cdr3_nt: TGTGCCAGCAGTTTAGGAGCAGCCTACAATGAGCAGTTCTTC
d_call: NA; clone_size: NA; v_call: TRBV7-9; j_call: TRBJ1-3; cdr3_aa: CASTPRPGNTIYF; cdr3_nt: TGTGCCAGCACCCCTCGCCCTGGAAACACCATATATTTT
d_call: TRBD1; clone_size: NA; v_call: TRBV28; j_call: TRBJ1-2; cdr3_aa: CASSLGQAWGYTF; cdr3_nt: TGTGCCAGCAGTTTGGGACAGGCCTGGGGCTACACCTTC
d_call: NA; clone_size: few; v_call: TRBV20-1; j_call: TRBJ2-5; cdr3_aa: CSARVGAQETQYF; cdr3_nt: TGCAGTGCTAGAGTGGGGGCGCAAGAGACCCAGTACTTC
d_call: NA; clone_size: many; v_call: TRBV7-3; j_call: TRBJ2-5; cdr3_aa: CASSLGAGARETQYF; cdr3_nt: TGTGCCAGCAGCTTGGGGGCAGGGGCGAGGGAGACCCAGTACTTC
d_call: NA; clone_size: NA; v_call: TRBV7-2; j_call: TRBJ1-1; cdr3_aa: CASSPRPDSEAFF; cdr3_nt: TGTGCCAGCAGCCCAAGACCGGACTCTGAAGCTTTCTTT
d_call: TRBD1; clone_size: NA; v_call: TRBV7-2; j_call: TRBJ2-5; cdr3_aa: CASSSDRGQTQYF; cdr3_nt: TGTGCCAGCAGCAGCGACAGGGGGCAGACCCAGTACTTC
d_call: TRBD1; clone_size: NA; v_call: TRBV3-1; j_call: TRBJ1-5; cdr3_aa: CASSQGETGYQPQHF; cdr3_nt: TGTGCCAGCAGCCAAGGGGAGACAGGGTATCAGCCCCAGCATTTT
d_call: NA; clone_size: many; v_call: TRBV7-9; j_call: TRBJ2-1; cdr3_aa: CASSARTAPHNEQFF; cdr3_nt: TGTGCCAGCAGCGCGCGGACGGCCCCTCACAATGAGCAGTTCTTC
d_call: NA; clone_size: NA; v_call: TRBV5-4; j_call: TRBJ2-1; cdr3_aa: CASSQDGNLDNEQFF; cdr3_nt: TGTGCCAGCAGCCAGGACGGGAACCTTGATAATGAGCAGTTCTTC
d_call: NA; clone_size: few; v_call: TRBV30; j_call: TRBJ1-2; cdr3_aa: CAWSHGAGNGYTF; cdr3_nt: TGTGCCTGGAGTCACGGCGCTGGCAATGGCTACACCTTC
d_call: NA; clone_size: NA; v_call: TRBV20-1; j_call: TRBJ2-1; cdr3_aa: CSASQGGGGAPFF; cdr3_nt: TGCAGTGCTAGTCAGGGGGGCGGGGGAGCACCTTTCTTC
d_call: NA; clone_size: few; v_call: TRBV7-9; j_call: TRBJ2-7; cdr3_aa: CASSLSLPDEQYF; cdr3_nt: TGTGCCAGCAGCTTAAGCCTTCCCGACGAGCAGTACTTC
d_call: NA; clone_size: few; v_call: TRBV5-1; j_call: TRBJ1-1; cdr3_aa: CASSLLQVRDTEAFF; cdr3_nt: TGCGCCAGCAGCTTGCTGCAGGTCAGGGACACTGAAGCTTTCTTT
d_call: NA; clone_size: many; v_call: TRBV5-1; j_call: TRBJ2-2; cdr3_aa: CASSLDPGTGELFF; cdr3_nt: TGCGCCAGCAGCTTGGATCCGGGTACCGGGGAGCTGTTTTTT
d_call: NA; clone_size: NA; v_call: TRBV11-2; j_call: TRBJ2-5; cdr3_aa: CASSLVSTLGTQYF; cdr3_nt: TGTGCCAGCAGCTTAGTCAGTACCTTGGGGACCCAGTACTTC
d_call: NA; clone_size: many; v_call: TRBV5-1; j_call: TRBJ2-5; cdr3_aa: CASSFWGGETQYF; cdr3_nt: TGCGCCAGCAGCTTTTGGGGAGGAGAGACCCAGTACTTC
d_call: NA; clone_size: many; v_call: TRBV5-1; j_call: TRBJ1-1; cdr3_aa: CASSNPGSADTEAFF; cdr3_nt: TGCGCCAGCAGCAACCCAGGGAGTGCGGACACTGAAGCTTTCTTT